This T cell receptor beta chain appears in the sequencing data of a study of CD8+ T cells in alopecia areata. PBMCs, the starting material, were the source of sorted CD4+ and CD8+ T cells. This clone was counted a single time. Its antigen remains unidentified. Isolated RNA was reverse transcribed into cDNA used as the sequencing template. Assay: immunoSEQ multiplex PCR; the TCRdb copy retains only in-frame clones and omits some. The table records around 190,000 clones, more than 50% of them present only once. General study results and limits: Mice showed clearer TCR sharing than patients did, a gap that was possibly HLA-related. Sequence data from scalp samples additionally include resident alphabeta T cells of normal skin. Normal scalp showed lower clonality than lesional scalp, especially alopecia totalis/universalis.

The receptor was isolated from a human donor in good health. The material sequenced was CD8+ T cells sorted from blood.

CDR3 in amino acids: CASSHGQGYEQYF. CDR3 nucleotides: TGCGCCAGCAGCCACGGTCAGGGCTACGAGCAGTACTTC. The chain carries TRBV4-1 and TRBJ2-7; D is possibly TRBD1 (5 bases). The CDR3 contains 13 residues. Germline assignment: CDR1 MGHRA and CDR2 YSYEKL. The V end was cut by 3 bases, the J end by 3 bases, with 9 bases between.